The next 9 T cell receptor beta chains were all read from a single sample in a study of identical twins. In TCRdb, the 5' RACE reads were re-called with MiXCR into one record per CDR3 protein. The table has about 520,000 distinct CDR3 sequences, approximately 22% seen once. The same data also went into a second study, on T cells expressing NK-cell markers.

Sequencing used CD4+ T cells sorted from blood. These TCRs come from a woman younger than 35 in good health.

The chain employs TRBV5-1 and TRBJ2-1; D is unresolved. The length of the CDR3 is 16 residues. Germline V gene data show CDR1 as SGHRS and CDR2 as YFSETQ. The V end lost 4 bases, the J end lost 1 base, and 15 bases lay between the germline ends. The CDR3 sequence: CASSPGRTLSYNEQFF. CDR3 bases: TGCGCCAGCAGCCCCGGACGAACCCTATCCTACAATGAGCAGTTCTTC.

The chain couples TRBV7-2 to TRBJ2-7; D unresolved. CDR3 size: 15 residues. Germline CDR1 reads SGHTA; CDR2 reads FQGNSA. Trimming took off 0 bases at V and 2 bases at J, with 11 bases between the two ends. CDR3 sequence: CASSLASGTAYEQYF. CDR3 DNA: TGTGCCAGCAGCTTAGCCAGTGGCACCGCCTACGAGCAGTACTTC.

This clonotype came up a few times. CDR3 in amino acids: CASSEGYGGYSPLHF. Here the CDR3 DNA reads TGCGCCAGCAGTGAGGGTTACGGGGGATATTCACCCCTCCACTTT. The chain carries TRBV10-2 and TRBJ1-6; a possible D gene is TRBD1 (5 bases). Trimming removed 2 bases from V and 8 bases from J, with 13 bases in between. The CDR3 extends over 15 amino acids. Germline loops: CDR1 WSHSY, CDR2 SAAADI.

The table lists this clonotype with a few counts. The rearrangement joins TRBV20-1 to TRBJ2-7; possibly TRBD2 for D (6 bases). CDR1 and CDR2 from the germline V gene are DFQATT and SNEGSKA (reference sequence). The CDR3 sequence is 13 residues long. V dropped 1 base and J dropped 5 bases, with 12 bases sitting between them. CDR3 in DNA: TGCAGTGCTAGAGGGGGATCGGGGGACGAGCAGTACTTC. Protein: CSARGGSGDEQYF.

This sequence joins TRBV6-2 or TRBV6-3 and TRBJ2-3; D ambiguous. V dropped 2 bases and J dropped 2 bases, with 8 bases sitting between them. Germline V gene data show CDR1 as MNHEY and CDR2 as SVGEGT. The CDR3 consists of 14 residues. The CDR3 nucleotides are TGTGCCAGCAGTTACAACAGACTCACAGATACGCAGTATTTT. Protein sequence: CASSYNRLTDTQYF.

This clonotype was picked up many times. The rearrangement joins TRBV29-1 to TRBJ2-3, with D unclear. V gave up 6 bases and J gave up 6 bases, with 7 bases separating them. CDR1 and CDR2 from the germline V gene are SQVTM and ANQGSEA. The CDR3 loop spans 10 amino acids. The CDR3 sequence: CSVRIDTQYF. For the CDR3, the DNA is TGCAGCGTACGAATCGATACGCAGTATTTT.

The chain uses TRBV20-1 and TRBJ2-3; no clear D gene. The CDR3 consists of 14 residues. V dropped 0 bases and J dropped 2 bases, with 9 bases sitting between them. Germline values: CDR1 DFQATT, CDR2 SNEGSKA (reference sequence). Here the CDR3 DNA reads TGCAGTGCTAGAGATCCGCAGACCACAGATACGCAGTATTTT. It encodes CSARDPQTTDTQYF.

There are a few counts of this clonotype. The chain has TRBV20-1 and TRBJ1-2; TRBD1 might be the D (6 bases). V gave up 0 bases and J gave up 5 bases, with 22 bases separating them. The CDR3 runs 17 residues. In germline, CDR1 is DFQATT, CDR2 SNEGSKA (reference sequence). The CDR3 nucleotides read TGCAGTGCTAGAGATGAGGTCGGGGGGCGATTTCGGTATGGCTACACCTTC. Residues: CSARDEVGGRFRYGYTF.

Here the CDR3 reads CSARGETRDIRDTEAFF. CDR3 coding DNA: TGCAGTGCTAGAGGTGAGACTCGGGACATCAGGGACACTGAAGCTTTCTTT. The V call is TRBV20-1, the J call TRBJ1-1, with D possibly TRBD1 on 6 matching bases. The V and J ends lost 1 base and 3 bases respectively, with 21 bases between them. Looked up from germline, CDR1 is DFQATT and CDR2 is SNEGSKA (reference sequence). The CDR3 runs 17 residues.